The 5 T cell receptor beta chains below come from one sample, sequenced in a study of regulatory T cells in long-lasting Graves disease. Arm-PCR of CDR3 regions and iRepertoire HTBI primers were used to build TCR beta libraries. MiXCR was run by TCRdb on the multiplex PCR reads, yielding one entry per CDR3 protein. Of some 490,000 distinct CDR3 sequences listed, 12% are singletons. Documented time point: newly diagnosed GD, antithyroid drugs for less than 3 months. Construction of the TCR library relied on RNA isolated from PBMCs. Separately, the same data were catalogued under a study of T cells in Graves' hyperthyroidism and ophthalmopathy.

Source: peripheral blood mononuclear cells (PBMCs), taken at new diagnosis, from a patient treated with antithyroid drugs. The receptors stem from a woman in her twenties or thirties with Graves disease.

The V gene is TRBV29-1, the J gene TRBJ1-1, with 8 bases fitting TRBD1. Germline V CDR1 and CDR2: SQVTM, ANQGSEA. CDR3 size: 12 residues. V was clipped by 8 bases and J by 3 bases; unmatched bases: 5. CDR3 amino acids: CSTDREDTEAFF. CDR3 DNA: TGCAGCACGGACAGGGAGGACACTGAAGCTTTCTTT.

Many counts were recorded for this clonotype. The chain combines TRBV28 with TRBJ2-1; 10 bases match TRBD1. The germline V gene encodes CDR1 MDHEN and CDR2 SYDVKM. V gave up 1 base and J gave up 6 bases; unmatched junction bases: 9. The CDR3 totals 17 residues. The CDR3 DNA sequence: TGTGCCAGCAGTTTATCCCGGACAGGGGGAACCTGCAATGAGCAGTTCTTC. Translation gives CASSLSRTGGTCNEQFF.

The sample holds many counts of this clonotype. Here the CDR3 reads CASSFLGGGRYEQYF. CDR3 nucleotide sequence: TGTGCCAGCAGCTTTTTAGGAGGGGGCAGGTACGAGCAGTACTTC. The chain recombines TRBV11-2 with TRBJ2-7; D perhaps matches TRBD1 (7 bases). Trimming left V 3 bases short and J 4 bases short, with 16 bases between. Germline values: CDR1 SGHAT, CDR2 FQNNGV. The CDR3 has 15 amino acids.

This clonotype has ten or more counts. This chain links TRBV9 with TRBJ2-1; TRBD2 aligns across 8 bases. Losses at the gene ends were 2 bases for V and 1 base for J; bases not matched to a gene: 5. Germline V gives CDR1 SGDLS, CDR2 YYNGEE. CDR3 length equals 16 residues. CDR3 DNA: TGTGCCAGCAGCGTGAGCGGGAGTGTGTCCTACAATGAGCAGTTCTTC. This encodes CASSVSGSVSYNEQFF.

In its sample, this clonotype was seen a few times. The chain joins TRBV11-1 to TRBJ1-2; D is possibly TRBD1 (5 bases). The CDR3 loop spans 12 amino acids. V gave up 10 bases and J gave up 8 bases, with 17 bases separating them. CDR1 and CDR2 (germline): SGHAT, FQDESV (reference sequence). The DNA for the CDR3 is TGTGCCACCCGACAGCTGTTGTGGGGCTACACCTTC. It is translated as CATRQLLWGYTF.